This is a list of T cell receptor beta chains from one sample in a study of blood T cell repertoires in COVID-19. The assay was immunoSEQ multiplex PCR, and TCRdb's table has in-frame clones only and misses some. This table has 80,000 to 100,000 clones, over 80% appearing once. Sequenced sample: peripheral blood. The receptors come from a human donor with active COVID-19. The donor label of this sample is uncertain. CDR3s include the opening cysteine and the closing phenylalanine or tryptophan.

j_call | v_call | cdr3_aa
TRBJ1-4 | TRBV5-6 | CASSLSAGRLFF
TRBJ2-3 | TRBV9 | CASSEGLAGGLDTQYF
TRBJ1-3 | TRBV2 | CASQGTGNTIYF
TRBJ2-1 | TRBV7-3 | CASSPSLSPEQFF
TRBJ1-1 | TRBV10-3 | CAISVGGSNTEAFF
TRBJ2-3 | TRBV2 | CASTKDRGSTDTQYF
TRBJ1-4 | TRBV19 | CASSARTGRGEKLFF
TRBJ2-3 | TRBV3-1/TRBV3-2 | CASSQDAKWLAGGDTQYF
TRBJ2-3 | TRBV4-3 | CASSLEASLGGPTDTQYF
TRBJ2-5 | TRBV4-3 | CASSQDWGVWGQETQYF
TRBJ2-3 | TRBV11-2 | CASSFITDTQYF
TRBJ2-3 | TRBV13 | CASSLGAGPTDTQYF
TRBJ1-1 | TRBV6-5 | CASSYSTGWNTEAFF